The TCR beta chain described here comes from a study of T cells after yellow fever vaccination. About the research overall: Each low-cell-number fraction was prepared by means of SMART-Seq v4 Ultra Low Input.

The length of the CDR3 is 15 residues. Losses at the gene ends were 0 bases for V and 3 bases for J; bases not matched to a gene: 8. CDR1 is GTSNPN, CDR2 SVGIG, per germline (reference sequence). Comments on this clonotype: The antigen remains undetermined.

General observations from the study: Abundant clonotypes from the bulk population could get into FACS-sorted repertoires as contaminants. The study re-detected most primary-vaccination clones after the booster (approximately 96% CD4, 80% to 90% CD8).

TCR cDNA, made by 5'RACE template switching, carried an added universal primer site and UMIs. Each CDR3 protein is one row after TCRdb ran MiXCR on the 5' RACE reads. The table shows around 600,000 distinct CDR3 sequences, with around an eighth occurring only once. The receptor was isolated from a man younger than 40 who received the YFV17D yellow fever vaccine. Here the sequenced sample was PBMCs, taken on the day of the yellow fever booster vaccination. The chain carries TRBV30 and TRBJ2-7, with 7 bases lining up with TRBD2. The chain's CDR3 is CAWSVLGTTNYEQYF. For the CDR3, the DNA is TGTGCCTGGAGTGTACTGGGGACTACGAACTACGAGCAGTACTTC. The whole variable domain, remainder taken from reference TRBV30 and TRBJ2-7, is SQTIHQWPATLVQPVGSPLSLECTVEGTSNPNLYWYRQAAGRGLQLLFYSVGIGQISSEVPQNLSASRPQDRQFILSSKKLLLSDSGFYLCAWSVLGTTNYEQYFGPGTRLTVT.